These 11 T cell receptor beta chains were all obtained from the same sample, sequenced in a study of Graves' ophthalmopathy and Graves' hyperthyroidism. RNA transcripts yielded amplified TCR beta CDR3 regions. Investigators did first-round RT-PCR with HTBI primers, then second-round multiplex PCR. TCRdb re-derived calls from the multiplex PCR reads in MiXCR, one entry per CDR3 protein. The table lists hundreds of thousands of distinct CDR3 sequences, 13% to 15% of them singletons. Sequenced material: blood. The receptor set was obtained from a woman aged 25-40 years with Graves' ophthalmopathy.

This clonotype was seen many times. The chain has TRBV6-1 and TRBJ1-2; D is uncertain. Germline V lookup: CDR1 MNHNS, CDR2 SASEGT. This CDR3 has 13 residues. V lost 1 base and J lost 6, with 9 bases in between. CDR3 amino acids: CASSEGGSHGYTF. CDR3 DNA: TGTGCCAGCAGTGAAGGAGGGTCCCATGGCTACACCTTC.

This clonotype was seen ten or more times. V is TRBV7-6 and J is TRBJ2-2; D may be TRBD1 (6 bases). The CDR3 has 13 amino acids. Germline V gives CDR1 SGHVS, CDR2 FNYEAQ. V lost 8 bases, J lost 8 bases, and 15 bases lay in between. The CDR3 DNA is TGTGCCAGCCGCGACCAGGGGACGGGGGAGCTGTTTTTT. This sequence encodes CASRDQGTGELFF.

Ten or more counts support this clonotype. The chain links TRBV12-5 to TRBJ2-7; D may match TRBD1 or TRBD2 (5 bases each). This CDR3 is 18 amino acids long. The germline V gene has CDR1 LGHNT and CDR2 FRNRAP. Trimming removed 3 bases from V and 3 bases from J, with 24 bases in between. DNA for the CDR3: TGTGCTAGTGGTTTTCCCTTACGCGGGTGGGGACCAAACTACGAGCAGTACTTC. This sequence encodes CASGFPLRGWGPNYEQYF.

This clonotype was found many times. This chain uses TRBV20-1 with TRBJ1-1, with 9 nucleotides matching TRBD1. J lost 10 bases, V lost 3 bases, and 18 bases had no gene match. This CDR3 contains 16 residues. Germline CDR1 DFQATT, CDR2 SNEGSKA (reference sequence). The DNA of the CDR3 is TGCAGTGCTAGTGGGGGGACAGGGTGGGATAATATTAGAGCTTTCTTT. Amino acid sequence: CSASGGTGWDNIRAFF.

This clonotype was found many times. This rearrangement joins TRBV6-1 to TRBJ2-7, with D perhaps matching TRBD2 (5 bases). Germline V CDR1 and CDR2: MNHNS, SASEGT. V was trimmed by 8 bases and J by 1 base, leaving 12 bases between them. This CDR3 comprises 13 residues. The CDR3 nucleotides read TGTGCCAGCGAGGGAGACACATCCTACGAGCAGTACTTC. It yields the protein CASEGDTSYEQYF.

This clonotype was seen a few times. This sequence joins TRBV29-1 and TRBJ1-1; D is unresolved. With 6 bases removed from V and 0 bases from J, the gap between germline ends came to 8 bases. The CDR3 is made up of 12 amino acids. CDR1 and CDR2 (germline): SQVTM, ANQGSEA. The CDR3 region is CSVMVLNTEAFF. The DNA of the CDR3 is TGCAGCGTAATGGTCCTGAACACTGAAGCTTTCTTT.

This clonotype has at least ten counts. The chain has TRBV4-1 and TRBJ1-1, with a tentative D call TRBD1 (6 bases). This CDR3 has 20 residues. Per the germline V gene, CDR1 is MGHRA and CDR2 is YSYEKL. With 1 base removed from V and 0 bases from J, the gap between germline ends came to 24 bases. This CDR3 is CASSQAFFFGQLMMNTEAFF. The CDR3 bases are TGCGCCAGCAGCCAAGCTTTCTTCTTTGGACAGCTGATGATGAACACTGAAGCTTTCTTT.

The genes are TRBV6-1 and TRBJ1-1; a possible D gene is TRBD1 (5 bases). Trimming cost V 7 bases and J 4 bases, with 16 bases left between them. The germline gives CDR1 MNHNS, CDR2 SASEGT. The CDR3 runs to 14 residues. The CDR3 loop is CASTQMGGGTEAFF. The CDR3 nucleotides read TGTGCCAGCACCCAAATGGGGGGTGGCACTGAAGCTTTCTTT.

Of note for this clonotype: This may be a read error: a much more frequent sequence differs by one nucleotide. The genes are TRBV6-4 and TRBJ2-5; D gene unclear. This CDR3 has 12 amino acids. CDR1 is MRHNA, CDR2 SNTAGT, per germline. Here the CDR3 reads CASSASLETKYF. In DNA form, the CDR3 reads TGTGCCAGCAGTGCATCGTTAGAGACCAAGTACTTC.

This clonotype was seen at least ten times. CDR3 nucleotide sequence: TGTGCCAGCAAGGGACAGGGAGGGGTTCCTGAAGCTTTCTTT. Translation: CASKGQGGVPEAFF. The V and J genes are TRBV12-3 or TRBV12-4 and TRBJ1-1, with 9 positions matching TRBD1. J was trimmed by 6 bases and V by 7 bases; bases with no gene match: 9. This CDR3 has 14 residues.

This clonotype was seen many times. CDR3 DNA: TGCAGTGCTAGGGACCCCCCCGGGACAGGGTTAGGCTACACCTTC. It specifies CSARDPPGTGLGYTF. This sequence joins TRBV20-1 and TRBJ1-2; 9 bases line up with TRBD1. Germline-derived CDR1 and CDR2 are DFQATT and SNEGSKA (reference sequence). The CDR3 sequence is 15 residues long. Unmatched junction bases numbered 13, after V lost 3 bases and J lost 8 bases.